This T cell receptor beta chain came from a study of OX40 agonist ivuxolimab in advanced cancers. There are 11 residues in the CDR3. The V gene's germline CDR1 is LNHDA and CDR2 SQIVND (reference sequence). With 7 bases clipped from V and 12 bases from J, the junction kept 8 bases outside the gene matches. Sequencing was performed with immunoSEQ multiplex PCR; in TCRdb, only in-frame clones are kept and a portion is missing. This table holds around 55,000 clones, 80% to 90% found once. This specimen was CD4+ or CD8+ T cells sorted from blood, taken in a trial of the OX40 agonist ivuxolimab. The gene calls are TRBV19 and TRBJ1-1; 7 positions agree with TRBD1. The TCR originated in an adult with an advanced solid tumor such as melanoma, head and neck, liver or kidney cancer. The CDR3 region is CASTGGRRSFF. In nucleotides, the CDR3 is TGTGCCAGTACAGGGGGGCGTCGGTCTTTCTTT.